This T cell receptor (beta chain) was recorded in a study of blood T cell repertoires in COVID-19. Across the study: From the United States, Italy and Spain came samples of acute and convalescent COVID-19. The cDNA or gDNA used as material had been derived from T cells, B-cell-depleted T cells, or PBMCs.

Authors' analysis steps: Reference gene primer amplification yielded estimated nucleated cell counts. This table comes from immunoSEQ multiplex PCR, and its TCRdb copy is limited to in-frame clones, with some not included. V and J calls and clone size are copied from that table; D and trimming were computed from the DNA. The top ten hold roughly 3.7% of the sample, which has about 260,000 clones, 90% seen once. V was trimmed by 3 bases and J by 2 bases, leaving 7 bases between them. This CDR3 spans 13 amino acids. CDR1 is LGHDT, CDR2 YNNKEL, per germline (reference sequence). This rearrangement joins TRBV3-1 (or the pseudogene TRBV3-2) to TRBJ2-5; no clear D. The sequence was obtained from a woman in her forties with acute or convalescent COVID-19. Sequenced sample: peripheral blood. This CDR3 reads CASSQNNQETQYF. The CDR3 bases are TGTGCCAGCAGCCAGAACAATCAAGAGACCCAGTACTTC.